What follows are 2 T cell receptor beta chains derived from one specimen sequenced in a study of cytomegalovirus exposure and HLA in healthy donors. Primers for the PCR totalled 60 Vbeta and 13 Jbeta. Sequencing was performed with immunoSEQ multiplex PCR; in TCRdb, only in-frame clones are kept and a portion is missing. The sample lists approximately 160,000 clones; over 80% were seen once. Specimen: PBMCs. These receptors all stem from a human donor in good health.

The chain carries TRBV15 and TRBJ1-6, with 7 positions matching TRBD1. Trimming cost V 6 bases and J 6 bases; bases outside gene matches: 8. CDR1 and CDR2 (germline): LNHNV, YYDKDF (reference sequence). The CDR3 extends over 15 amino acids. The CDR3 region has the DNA TGTGCCACCAGGAGGAACCGGGACAGTAATTCACCCCTCCACTTT. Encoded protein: CATRRNRDSNSPLHF.

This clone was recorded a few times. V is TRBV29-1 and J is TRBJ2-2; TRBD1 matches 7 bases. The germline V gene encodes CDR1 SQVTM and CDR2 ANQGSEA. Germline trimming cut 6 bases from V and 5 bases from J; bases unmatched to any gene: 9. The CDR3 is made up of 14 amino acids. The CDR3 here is CSVMGQKLTGELFF. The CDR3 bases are TGCAGCGTAATGGGACAGAAACTAACCGGGGAGCTGTTTTTT.